The T cell receptor beta chain described here comes from a study of human T cells and chemical hapten exposure. This sample's time point: patch test 2, 6 weeks after DPC sensitization. The treatment denotes: therapeutic diphenylcyclopropenone sensitization with weekly scalp DPC. This clonotype was observed a few times. Antigen specificity is unknown. Study-level findings and limits: No change in TCRs above 1 in 1000 frequency was produced by DPC sensitization.

From the RACE reads, TCRdb called clonotypes with MiXCR, one entry per CDR3 protein. The repertoire includes approximately 82,000 distinct CDR3 sequences, around 6.7% of them detected once, and 1% to 1.5% sits in the top ten. Trimming stripped 3 bases from V and 1 base from J, with 11 bases between. The CDR3 length is 14 residues. CDR1 is GTSNPN and CDR2 is SVGIG in the germline V gene (reference sequence). This receptor was identified in a woman in her thirties with alopecia areata. Some clones in this sample may be carry-over from other donors' samples. The chain uses TRBV30 and TRBJ2-3; D might be TRBD2 (6 bases). The specimen comprised whole blood, sampled in connection with sensitization to the hapten diphenylcyclopropenone (DPC). As DNA, the CDR3 is TGTGCCTGGAGGGCGGGCGGGGGCACAGATACGCAGTATTTT. It translates to CAWRAGGGTDTQYF.